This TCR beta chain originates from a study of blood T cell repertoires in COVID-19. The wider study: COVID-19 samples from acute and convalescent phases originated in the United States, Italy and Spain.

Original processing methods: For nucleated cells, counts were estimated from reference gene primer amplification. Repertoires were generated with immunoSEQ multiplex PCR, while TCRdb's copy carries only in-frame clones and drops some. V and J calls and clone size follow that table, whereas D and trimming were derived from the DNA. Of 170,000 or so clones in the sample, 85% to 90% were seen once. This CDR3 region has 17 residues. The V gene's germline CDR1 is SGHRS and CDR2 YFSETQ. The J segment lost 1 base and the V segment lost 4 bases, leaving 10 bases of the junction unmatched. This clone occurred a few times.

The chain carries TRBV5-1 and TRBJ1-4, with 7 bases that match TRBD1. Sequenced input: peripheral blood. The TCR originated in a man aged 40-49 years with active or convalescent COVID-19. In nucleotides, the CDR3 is TGCGCCAGCAGCCTTCAGGGGGTTGGTGTAACTAATGAAAAACTGTTTTTT. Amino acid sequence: CASSLQGVGVTNEKLFF.